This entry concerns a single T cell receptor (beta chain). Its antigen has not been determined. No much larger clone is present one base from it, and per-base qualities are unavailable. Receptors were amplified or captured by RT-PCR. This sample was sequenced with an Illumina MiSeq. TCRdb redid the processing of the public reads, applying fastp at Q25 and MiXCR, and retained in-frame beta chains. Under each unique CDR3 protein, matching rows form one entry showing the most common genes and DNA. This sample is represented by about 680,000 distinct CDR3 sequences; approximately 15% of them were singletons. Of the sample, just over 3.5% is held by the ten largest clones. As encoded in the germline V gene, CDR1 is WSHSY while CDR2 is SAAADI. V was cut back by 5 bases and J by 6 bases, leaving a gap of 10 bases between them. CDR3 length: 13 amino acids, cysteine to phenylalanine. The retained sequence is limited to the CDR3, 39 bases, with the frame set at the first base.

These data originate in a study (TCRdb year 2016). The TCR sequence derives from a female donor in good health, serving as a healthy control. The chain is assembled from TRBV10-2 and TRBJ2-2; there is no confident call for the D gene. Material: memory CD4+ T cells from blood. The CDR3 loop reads CASSIATAGELFF. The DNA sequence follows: TGCGCCAGCAGTATTGCGACCGCCGGGGAGCTGTTTTTT.